This TCR beta chain was identified during a study of brain T cells in children with intractable seizures. In germline, CDR1 is SGHTA, CDR2 FQGTGA. This CDR3 is 16 amino acids long. V was pared by 5 bases and J by 4 bases, with 18 bases between. This table comes from immunoSEQ multiplex PCR, and its TCRdb copy is limited to in-frame clones, with some not included. The sample lists about 80,000 clones; around nine tenths were seen once. Concerning this clone: Antigen: not known.

Points from the study as a whole: Viral specificity was inferred only from CDR3 similarity; HCMV serostatus was unknown.

Here the sequenced sample was peripheral blood, taken at surgery. V is TRBV7-3 and J is TRBJ1-5, with D perhaps matching TRBD1 (5 bases). This sequence was found in a girl aged 2-10 years with Rasmussen encephalitis and intractable seizures. The CDR3 nucleotides read TGTGCCAGCAGCCCTCAGGGTCAGGGATTAAATCAGCCCCAGCATTTT. Translation: CASSPQGQGLNQPQHF.